This record concerns one T cell receptor (beta chain) sequence. Its recognized antigen is unknown. Base-call qualities are not available, and no considerably larger clone is one nucleotide away. This record belongs to a study of cytomegalovirus exposure and HLA in healthy donors (dated by TCRdb to 2016 to 2017). In terms of the full investigation: An earlier analysis of fewer than 750 of the donors reported 276 Gb of sequence data and 90 million to 120 million unique TCR beta sequences obtained from approximately 180 million T cells. Approximately 300 gigabases of sequencing data and approximately 91 million unique TCR sequences made up an early release that covered several hundred HLA-typed donors. Among the roughly 400 genotyped donors, 81% belonged to the genetic ancestry cluster associated with self-reported Caucasian donors. The study aimed to test whether signatures of past pathogen exposure could be identified by cataloging public T cell receptors. The study used immunosequencing to profile the T cell repertoires of approximately 650 subjects and linked those repertoires to cytomegalovirus serostatus. Along with the approximately 700-subject first cohort, a separate validation cohort of over a hundred different subjects was used. To predict cytomegalovirus infection status, the study combined high-throughput TCR immunosequencing, statistical association of individual TCRs with disease status, and machine learning. A later analysis re-examined previously published TCR beta repertoires from more than 650 donors and added high-resolution HLA genotyping to investigate patterns of TCR occurrence. Rather than drawing on any new phenotypic data, the later analysis identified candidate immune exposures from TCR beta sequences and the way those sequences occurred across donors. An earlier analysis of around 580 of the donors used high-throughput TCR beta sequencing to judge whether each TCR beta V gene segment behaved as functional or pseudogenic. Donor age, sex, ethnicity and CMV serostatus were compiled together with the repertoire data. A later genetic analysis took genome-wide SNP genotypes for about 55% of the roughly 670 donors and used that subset as a discovery cohort. Every discovery cohort repertoire had been produced on one sequencing platform. HLA typing included class I and class II loci at four-digit resolution. Typing coverage varied by locus: roughly 629-640 donors for A, B, C, DRB1 and DQB1; roughly 560 for DQA1; over 600 for DPA1; more than 450 for DPB1. Because of strong linkage in the cohort, 4 to 6 DR-DQ haplotypes were treated as single units for association and clustering. Across 398 genotyped donors of the cohort, an average of about 240,000 unique TCR beta nucleotide sequences per donor were sequenced, and roughly 17% of those sequences were non-productive. Paper-wide results and their limitations: In a later analysis, most CMV-associated TCR beta chains were found to appear HLA-restricted, with HLA associations seemingly driven largely by CMV exposure. At a false discovery rate of 0.05, a later analysis linked 15,000 to 20,000 TCR beta sequences to specific HLA alleles. Linkage disequilibrium might explain the correlated functional status among segregating V segments, but an unknown experimental factor could not be excluded. A further reported finding was that TCR beta sequences accurately predicted the HLA-A and HLA-B alleles for most subjects in the first cohort. Because HLA typing was unavailable for some donors at each locus, only the typed subset was used in association tests. A later analysis reported that several top co-occurrence clusters appeared linked to parvovirus B19, influenza, CMV and Epstein-Barr virus. In an earlier analysis of a few hundred of the donors, most TCR beta V segments were observed in productive rearrangements about 87% or about 30% of the time, broadly matching IMGT annotations. A cluster of highly shared sequence variants was judged likely to represent a technical artifact of the sequencing pipeline. In vitro tests confirmed that three of the cytomegalovirus-associated TCR beta chains recognize cytomegalovirus antigens. The presence/absence analyses assumed that sequencing depth was roughly uniform across donors, and that assumption may not be true. The classifier was reported to diagnose cytomegalovirus status with high specificity and sensitivity in both the original and validation cohorts. A total of some 180 TCR beta chains were listed by the study as associated with cytomegalovirus. The authors suggested that the approach could potentially be extended to other disease states and immunological phenotypes. Because counts were too low, about 15 rarely observed V segments, including chromosome 9 orphons, were left out of the earlier analysis of 500 to 750 of the donors. In a later genetic analysis, fewer N-insertions in productive TCRs were reported among donors in an Asian-associated ancestry cluster than the roughly 700-donor mean. The 87-base-pair reads could not distinguish some IMGT-functional V segments, including TRBV6-2 and TRBV6-3, so those segments were excluded. When HLA alleles, especially DR and DQ, strongly co-occurred, TCR associations were difficult to assign to individual alleles. For the cohort, immune exposure information was limited to CMV serostatus. Most TCR sequences were observed very rarely across donors, whereas some public TCRs were present in many individuals. A later analysis found that HLA-associated TCR beta chains were more clonally expanded and had lower generation probabilities than equally common non-associated chains. In a later genetic analysis, a missense DCLRE1C variant was associated with V-gene and J-gene trimming of TCR beta chains, and the association was replicated in an independent cohort. In this cohort, only TCR beta chains were sequenced, and detectable features were limited by the absence of alpha or paired-chain data. In a later analysis, the rate of TCR association differed among HLA loci, with DRB1 alleles having the most associated TCRs and HLA-C alleles having the fewest.

Taken from the germline V gene, the CDR1 and CDR2 loops are MNHNS and SASEGT. From its cysteine to its phenylalanine, the CDR3 spans 13 amino acids. Only the CDR3 portion is preserved as DNA: 39 bases, with reading frame beginning at the first base. V loses 6 bases of germline sequence and J loses 3 bases, and the interval between the two ends is 11 bases. Library creation used the immunoSEQ multiplex PCR assay. A mixture of 60 forward primers for TCR Vbeta segments and 13 reverse primers for TCR Jbeta segments was used in the multiplex PCR. The CDR3 region of rearranged TCR beta genes was amplified from genomic DNA with a multiplex PCR assay. On the Illumina HiSeq System, the amplified TCR beta libraries were sequenced as 87-base-pair reads. The authors' pipeline ran thus. In a later analysis, tens of millions of unique TCR beta chains were counted across the approximately 640 repertoires, and approximately 11 million of these chains were shared by at least two donors. To remove PCR and sequencing errors, raw reads were error-corrected and collapsed into unique sequences using a nearest-neighbor algorithm that merged closely related sequences. To assign V, D and J gene segments, CDR3 sequences were aligned to IMGT reference sequences. For a sequence to be retained, at least a six-nucleotide match to both a V gene segment and a J gene segment was required. A rearrangement counted as productive if the CDR3 had no stop codons and remained in frame with V and J, and every other rearrangement counted as non-productive. Following IMGT convention, CDR3 was defined as the stretch from the second conserved V-encoded cysteine up to the conserved J-encoded phenylalanine. In an earlier analysis of around 570 of the donors, sequences lacking an unambiguous match to a single V gene segment were excluded. An earlier analysis of 550 to 650 of the donors classified V segments as functional when productive rearrangements were above 56.7% and as segregating when the standard deviation between donors was above 5%. A statistical classification framework was built to diagnose cytomegalovirus status from the catalog of TCR beta chain sequences. V and J gene assignment, in a later analysis, came from comparing TCR nucleotide sequences with IMGT/GENE-DB human TR gene sequences. A later analysis assigned CDR3 sequences and most-parsimonious VDJ recombination scenarios with the TCRdist pipeline. In a later analysis, each TCR beta chain was defined by its CDR3 amino acid sequence together with its V-gene family, and reads without a unique V-gene family were excluded. As a way to deal with suspected cross-contamination and a sequencing artifact, a later analysis dropped roughly 620 nucleotide sequences that were highly shared and had low generation probability. In a later analysis, a clonal expansion index for each public chain was calculated from normalized within-repertoire ranks of inferred template counts. In a later analysis, generation probabilities were computed using a VDJ recombination model fitted to out-of-frame rearrangements, and the results were checked against IGoR. Hypergeometric tests were used in a later analysis to score TCR-TCR, TCR-HLA and TCR-CMV co-occurrence, with a repertoire-size bias correction applied to the TCR pairs. A later analysis estimated false discovery rates by permuting HLA or CMV assignments 20 times. In a later analysis, co-occurring TCRs were grouped using DBSCAN, with TCRdist sequence similarity added in when clustering inside HLA-allele-positive subsets. Repertoires with fewer than 30,000 or more than 120,000 public chains, plus five repertoires with anomalous nucleotide sharing, were excluded from co-occurrence clustering. In TCRdb, the immuneACCESS table is reduced to in-frame sequences with V and J assigned. These tables do not hold every clone; where another copy was compared, an unresolved V gene accounts for under half, and the others remain unexplained. D and trimming come from the DNA, and the V and J calls and clone size come from that table. The sample contains more than 110,000 clones, under 80% of them found a single time. The ten largest clonotypes hold roughly 2.8% of the sample.

The cohort was made up of 500 to 850 healthy bone marrow donors. At the time of sampling, all cohort members were nominally healthy, though unrecorded immune exposures were likely present. The donor tested CMV seronegative and was one of the 352 seronegative cohort members. Every donor gave a peripheral blood sample, and the peripheral blood mononuclear cells from that sample were used for TCR beta sequencing. The Qiagen DNeasy Blood Extraction Kit was used to extract genomic DNA from the blood cell samples. The clonotype was recovered from a male donor in good health and CMV-seronegative. The sample consisted of PBMCs. The chain is made from TRBV6-1 and TRBJ1-1; TRBD1 is a possible D gene, resting on 5 matching bases. The CDR3 protein: CASSRDWDTEAFF. Read as DNA, the sequence is TGTGCCAGCAGCCGGGACTGGGACACTGAAGCTTTCTTT.